This is a list of T cell receptor beta chains from one sample in a study of T cells after yellow fever vaccination. One entry per CDR3 protein results from TCRdb running MiXCR on the 5' RACE reads. The data show 500,000 to 700,000 distinct CDR3 sequences, about a fifth seen once. The sample was PBMCs, taken 15 days after the yellow fever booster vaccination. The receptor source for this set is a man between 25 and 39 years old who received the YFV17D yellow fever vaccine. Each CDR3 is given with its conserved first and last residue. Each record gives: V gene, D gene, clone size, J gene, CDR3 DNA, CDR3 protein. D genes are given only for firm matches. Rows may omit the clone size; those that give it use once, few, many or a size class.

v_call: TRBV20-1
d_call: NA
clone_size: NA
j_call: TRBJ2-1
cdr3_nt: TGCAGTGCCCTTAGCCCGAACCCCCGCAATGAGCAGTTCTTC
cdr3_aa: CSALSPNPRNEQFF

v_call: TRBV20-1
d_call: TRBD2
clone_size: NA
j_call: TRBJ2-1
cdr3_nt: TGCAGTGCTAGGGCCCGGGACTATAAGTTCTTC
cdr3_aa: CSARARDYKFF

v_call: TRBV4-3
d_call: TRBD2
clone_size: few
j_call: TRBJ2-1
cdr3_nt: TGCGCCAGCAGCCAAGATTCTAGCGGGCCATACAATGAGCAGTTCTTC
cdr3_aa: CASSQDSSGPYNEQFF

v_call: TRBV20-1
d_call: NA
clone_size: few
j_call: TRBJ2-1
cdr3_nt: TGCAGTGCTAGAGATGTGGCTAGCAAGGAGGGTGAGCAGTTCTTC
cdr3_aa: CSARDVASKEGEQFF

v_call: TRBV27
d_call: NA
clone_size: NA
j_call: TRBJ2-2
cdr3_nt: TGTGCCAGCAGTTGGACTTATACCGGGGAGCTGTTTTTT
cdr3_aa: CASSWTYTGELFF

v_call: TRBV12-3/TRBV12-4
d_call: NA
clone_size: NA
j_call: TRBJ2-7
cdr3_nt: TGTGCCAGCAGAACACAGGGACTCGAGCAGTACTTC
cdr3_aa: CASRTQGLEQYF

v_call: TRBV19
d_call: NA
clone_size: NA
j_call: TRBJ2-7
cdr3_nt: TGTGCCAGTAGTAAGATAGAGAGCTCCTACGAGCAGTACTTC
cdr3_aa: CASSKIESSYEQYF

v_call: TRBV12-3/TRBV12-4
d_call: NA
clone_size: NA
j_call: TRBJ2-7
cdr3_nt: TGTGCCAGCAGTATTCGGACAGCCTACGAGCAGTACTTC
cdr3_aa: CASSIRTAYEQYF

v_call: TRBV5-1
d_call: TRBD1
clone_size: few
j_call: TRBJ2-2
cdr3_nt: TGCGCCAGCAGCTCCGCCGGGACAGGCCGATACGACACGAACACCGGGGAGCTGTTTTTT
cdr3_aa: CASSSAGTGRYDTNTGELFF

v_call: TRBV5-8
d_call: NA
clone_size: NA
j_call: TRBJ2-5
cdr3_nt: TGTGCCAGCAGCTTGGCTGACAGGCCCGGAGGAGAGACCCAGTACTTC
cdr3_aa: CASSLADRPGGETQYF

v_call: TRBV7-2
d_call: TRBD2
clone_size: NA
j_call: TRBJ2-1
cdr3_nt: TGTGCCAGCAGCACTCAACTAGCGGGTTACAATGAGCAGTTCTTC
cdr3_aa: CASSTQLAGYNEQFF

v_call: TRBV7-2
d_call: NA
clone_size: NA
j_call: TRBJ1-2
cdr3_nt: TGTGCCAGCAGCCTGGGAGCAGGGATCGGCTACACCTTC
cdr3_aa: CASSLGAGIGYTF

v_call: TRBV24-1
d_call: NA
clone_size: NA
j_call: TRBJ2-3
cdr3_nt: TGTGCCACCCTCTGGGGAGAGAACACAGATACGCAGTATTTT
cdr3_aa: CATLWGENTDTQYF

v_call: TRBV5-6
d_call: TRBD1
clone_size: NA
j_call: TRBJ1-2
cdr3_nt: TGTGCCAGCATCCGGACAGGGGGCTTAAACTATGGCTACACCTTC
cdr3_aa: CASIRTGGLNYGYTF

v_call: TRBV7-2
d_call: NA
clone_size: NA
j_call: TRBJ2-3
cdr3_nt: TGTGCCAGCAGCTCCCCCTCGGGTACGCAGTATTTT
cdr3_aa: CASSSPSGTQYF

v_call: TRBV5-1
d_call: TRBD1
clone_size: few
j_call: TRBJ2-2
cdr3_nt: TGCGCCAGCAGCCCCTACCCTGACAGGGTAAACACCGGGGAGCTGTTTTTT
cdr3_aa: CASSPYPDRVNTGELFF

v_call: TRBV18
d_call: TRBD1
clone_size: few
j_call: TRBJ2-5
cdr3_nt: TGTGCCAGCTCACCGGACAGGGCCCCTGGGGGGACCCAGTACTTC
cdr3_aa: CASSPDRAPGGTQYF

v_call: TRBV5-1
d_call: TRBD1
clone_size: NA
j_call: TRBJ2-7
cdr3_nt: TGCGCCAGCAGCTTCTGGGACAGGGCGCGCGAGCAGTACTTC
cdr3_aa: CASSFWDRAREQYF

v_call: TRBV29-1
d_call: NA
clone_size: NA
j_call: TRBJ1-1
cdr3_nt: TGCAGCGTTGTAAGGCGTGAAGCTTTCTTT
cdr3_aa: CSVVRREAFF

v_call: TRBV12-3/TRBV12-4
d_call: TRBD2
clone_size: few
j_call: TRBJ2-1
cdr3_nt: TGTGCCAGCAGTCTGACGGGAGGGCCCTTTGGCGATGAGCAGTTCTTC
cdr3_aa: CASSLTGGPFGDEQFF

v_call: TRBV6-2/TRBV6-3
d_call: TRBD2
clone_size: few
j_call: TRBJ2-2
cdr3_nt: TGTGCCAGCAGTTACGTTAGCGGGAGGTTCACCGGGGAGCTGTTTTTT
cdr3_aa: CASSYVSGRFTGELFF

v_call: TRBV7-2
d_call: NA
clone_size: many
j_call: TRBJ1-5
cdr3_nt: TGTGCCAGCAGCTTAGGGCAGGGTCGAAATCAGCCCCAGCATTTT
cdr3_aa: CASSLGQGRNQPQHF

v_call: TRBV7-9
d_call: NA
clone_size: NA
j_call: TRBJ2-1
cdr3_nt: TGTGCCAGCAGAATCGGACAGAAGAACAATGAGCAGTTCTTC
cdr3_aa: CASRIGQKNNEQFF

v_call: TRBV12-3/TRBV12-4
d_call: NA
clone_size: NA
j_call: TRBJ2-7
cdr3_nt: TGTGCCAGCAGTCGAGTGAACGGGTACGAGCAGTACTTC
cdr3_aa: CASSRVNGYEQYF

v_call: TRBV20-1
d_call: NA
clone_size: NA
j_call: TRBJ2-3
cdr3_nt: TGCAGTGCTAGACCAGGGGTGGCGGGGAGAGGGGCAGATACGCAGTATTTT
cdr3_aa: CSARPGVAGRGADTQYF

v_call: TRBV12-3/TRBV12-4
d_call: TRBD1
clone_size: NA
j_call: TRBJ2-3
cdr3_nt: TGTGCCAGCAGTCAGGGACAGATCACAGATACGCAGTATTTT
cdr3_aa: CASSQGQITDTQYF

v_call: TRBV7-8
d_call: NA
clone_size: many
j_call: TRBJ2-7
cdr3_nt: TGTGCCAGCAGTCCCTTGGGCCCATTACGGGAGCAGTACTTC
cdr3_aa: CASSPLGPLREQYF

v_call: TRBV5-1
d_call: NA
clone_size: NA
j_call: TRBJ1-3
cdr3_nt: TGCGCCAGCAGCTTGGACCACCGTCTTCGGGGAAACTCTGGAAACACCATATATTTT
cdr3_aa: CASSLDHRLRGNSGNTIYF

v_call: TRBV6-4
d_call: TRBD1
clone_size: few
j_call: TRBJ2-1
cdr3_nt: TGTGCCAGCAGTGACTCGAGGGACAGGTTGAACAATGAGCAGTTCTTC
cdr3_aa: CASSDSRDRLNNEQFF

v_call: TRBV7-2
d_call: TRBD2
clone_size: NA
j_call: TRBJ2-1
cdr3_nt: TGTGCCAGCAGCAGAGCGGGAGGGCTCTACAATGAGCAGTTCTTC
cdr3_aa: CASSRAGGLYNEQFF

v_call: TRBV5-6
d_call: NA
clone_size: NA
j_call: TRBJ1-1
cdr3_nt: TGTGCCAGCAGCTCCACAGGGTCGAACACTGAAGCTTTCTTT
cdr3_aa: CASSSTGSNTEAFF

v_call: TRBV20-1
d_call: TRBD2
clone_size: few
j_call: TRBJ2-7
cdr3_nt: TGCAGTGCTAGCGGTCCTAGCGGGAGCTACGAGCAGTACTTC
cdr3_aa: CSASGPSGSYEQYF

v_call: TRBV6-1
d_call: NA
clone_size: many
j_call: TRBJ2-2
cdr3_nt: TGTGCCAGCAACCCTAGACGACGACCTCCTGGGGAGCTGTTTTTT
cdr3_aa: CASNPRRRPPGELFF

v_call: TRBV2
d_call: NA
clone_size: NA
j_call: TRBJ2-2
cdr3_nt: TGTGCCAGCAGGGAGCACGGGGAGCTGTTTTTT
cdr3_aa: CASREHGELFF

v_call: TRBV18
d_call: NA
clone_size: many
j_call: TRBJ2-5
cdr3_nt: TGTGCCAGCTCACGCTCGGAGACCCAGTACTTC
cdr3_aa: CASSRSETQYF

v_call: TRBV11-1
d_call: NA
clone_size: few
j_call: TRBJ2-5
cdr3_nt: TGTGCCAGCAGCGGCCCCGGCCCTAGAGGACAAGAGACCCAGTACTTC
cdr3_aa: CASSGPGPRGQETQYF

v_call: TRBV9
d_call: TRBD1
clone_size: NA
j_call: TRBJ1-1
cdr3_nt: TGTGCCAGCAGCGTAGATCAGGGGGGCATGAACACTGAAGCTTTCTTT
cdr3_aa: CASSVDQGGMNTEAFF

v_call: TRBV7-2
d_call: TRBD2
clone_size: few
j_call: TRBJ2-7
cdr3_nt: TGTGCCAGCAGCTCCGTTAGCGGGAGGGCTGGCTACGAGCAGTACTTC
cdr3_aa: CASSSVSGRAGYEQYF

v_call: TRBV7-9
d_call: NA
clone_size: few
j_call: TRBJ2-1
cdr3_nt: TGTGCCAGCAGCTCACTGGGTCAGGGCAATGAGCAGTTCTTC
cdr3_aa: CASSSLGQGNEQFF

v_call: TRBV29-1
d_call: NA
clone_size: NA
j_call: TRBJ2-3
cdr3_nt: TGCAGCGTTGCCACAGGGCCAGATACGCAGTATTTT
cdr3_aa: CSVATGPDTQYF

v_call: TRBV30
d_call: NA
clone_size: NA
j_call: TRBJ2-1
cdr3_nt: TGTGCCTGGGCGACTGCAGGGGTTAATGAGCAGTTCTTC
cdr3_aa: CAWATAGVNEQFF

v_call: TRBV27
d_call: NA
clone_size: NA
j_call: TRBJ2-7
cdr3_nt: TGTGCCAGCAGTTTCGCCAGAACCTACGAGCAGTACTTC
cdr3_aa: CASSFARTYEQYF

v_call: TRBV20-1
d_call: TRBD2
clone_size: NA
j_call: TRBJ2-7
cdr3_nt: TGCAGTGCACCGGGACTAGCGGGAGGGAGCTCCTACGAGCAGTACTTC
cdr3_aa: CSAPGLAGGSSYEQYF

v_call: TRBV5-8
d_call: TRBD2
clone_size: few
j_call: TRBJ2-1
cdr3_nt: TGTGCCGTGAGTATAGCGGGAATCAATGAGCAGTTCTTC
cdr3_aa: CAVSIAGINEQFF

v_call: TRBV12-3/TRBV12-4
d_call: NA
clone_size: few
j_call: TRBJ2-2
cdr3_nt: TGTGCCAGCAGACGGGGGAGCCTAGACACCGGGGAGCTGTTTTTT
cdr3_aa: CASRRGSLDTGELFF

v_call: TRBV5-1
d_call: NA
clone_size: few
j_call: TRBJ2-7
cdr3_nt: TGCGCCAGCAGAAAAGAGGGGGTCTCCTACGAGCAGTACTTC
cdr3_aa: CASRKEGVSYEQYF

v_call: TRBV4-3
d_call: TRBD1
clone_size: few
j_call: TRBJ1-2
cdr3_nt: TGCGCCAGCAGCCAATCAGGGGGAAGAAACTATGGCTACACCTTC
cdr3_aa: CASSQSGGRNYGYTF

v_call: TRBV5-1
d_call: NA
clone_size: once
j_call: TRBJ2-7
cdr3_nt: TGCGCCAGCAGCTTGGGACATGGGGCTGTCTACGAGCAGTACTTC
cdr3_aa: CASSLGHGAVYEQYF

v_call: TRBV27
d_call: NA
clone_size: NA
j_call: TRBJ2-4
cdr3_nt: TGTGCCAGCAGTCCCCGTCCAGGGGACGTAGCCAAAAACATTCAGTACTTC
cdr3_aa: CASSPRPGDVAKNIQYF

v_call: TRBV9
d_call: NA
clone_size: NA
j_call: TRBJ1-1
cdr3_nt: TGTGCCAGCAGGAGGGACATGAACACTGAAGCTTTCTTT
cdr3_aa: CASRRDMNTEAFF